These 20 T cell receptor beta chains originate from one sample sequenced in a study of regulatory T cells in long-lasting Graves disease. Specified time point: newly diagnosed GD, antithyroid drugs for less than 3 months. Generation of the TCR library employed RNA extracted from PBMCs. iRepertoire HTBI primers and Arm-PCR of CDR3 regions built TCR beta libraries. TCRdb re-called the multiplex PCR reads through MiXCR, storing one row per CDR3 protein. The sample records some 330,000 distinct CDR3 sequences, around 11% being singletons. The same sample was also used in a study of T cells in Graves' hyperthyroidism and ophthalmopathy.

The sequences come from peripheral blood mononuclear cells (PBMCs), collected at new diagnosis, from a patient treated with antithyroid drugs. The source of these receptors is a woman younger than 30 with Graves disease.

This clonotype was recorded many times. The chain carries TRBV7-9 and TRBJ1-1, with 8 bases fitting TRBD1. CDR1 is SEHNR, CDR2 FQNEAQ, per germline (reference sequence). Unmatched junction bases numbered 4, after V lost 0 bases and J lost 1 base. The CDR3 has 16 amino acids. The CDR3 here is CASSLAGQGTNTEAFF. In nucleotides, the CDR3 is TGTGCCAGCAGCTTAGCTGGACAGGGAACGAACACTGAAGCTTTCTTT.

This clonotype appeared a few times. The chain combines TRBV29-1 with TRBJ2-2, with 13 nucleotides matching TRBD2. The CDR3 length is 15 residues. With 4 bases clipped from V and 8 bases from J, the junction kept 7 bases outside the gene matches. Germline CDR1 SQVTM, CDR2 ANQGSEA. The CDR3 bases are TGCAGCGTTGGAGGGACTAGCGGGACCGGAGGGGAGCTGTTTTTT. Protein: CSVGGTSGTGGELFF.

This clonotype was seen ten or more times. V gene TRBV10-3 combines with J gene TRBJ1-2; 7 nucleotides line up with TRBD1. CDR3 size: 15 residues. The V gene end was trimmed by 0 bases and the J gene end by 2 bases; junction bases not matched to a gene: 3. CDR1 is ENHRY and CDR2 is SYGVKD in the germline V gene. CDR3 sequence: CAISESTGRNYGYTF. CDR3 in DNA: TGTGCCATCAGTGAGTCGACAGGGAGGAACTATGGCTACACCTTC.

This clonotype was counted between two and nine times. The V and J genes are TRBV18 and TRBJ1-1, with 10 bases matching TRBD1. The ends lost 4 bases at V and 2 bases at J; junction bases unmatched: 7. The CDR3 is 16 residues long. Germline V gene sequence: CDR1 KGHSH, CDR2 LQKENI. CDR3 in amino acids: CASSLGTGAFNTEAFF. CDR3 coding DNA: TGTGCCAGCTCACTGGGGACAGGGGCTTTCAACACTGAAGCTTTCTTT.

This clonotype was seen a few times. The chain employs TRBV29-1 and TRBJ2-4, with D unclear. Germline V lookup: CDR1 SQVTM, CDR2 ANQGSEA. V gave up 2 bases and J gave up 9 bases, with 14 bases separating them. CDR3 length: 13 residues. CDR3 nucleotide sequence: TGCAGCGTTGAAAAGGTGTGGATAGGCATTCAGTACTTC. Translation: CSVEKVWIGIQYF. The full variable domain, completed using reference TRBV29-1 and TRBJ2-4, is SAVISQKPSRDICQRGTSLTIQCQVDSQVTMMFWYRQQPGQSLTLIATANQGSEATYESGFVIDKFPISRPNLTFSTLTVSNMSPEDSSIYLCSVEKVWIGIQYFGAGTRLSVL.

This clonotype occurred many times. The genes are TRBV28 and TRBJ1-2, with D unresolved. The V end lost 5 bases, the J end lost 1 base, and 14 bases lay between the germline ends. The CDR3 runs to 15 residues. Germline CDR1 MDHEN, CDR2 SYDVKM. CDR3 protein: CASSLHGLDNYGYTF. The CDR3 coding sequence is TGTGCCAGCAGTCTCCACGGGCTCGATAACTATGGCTACACCTTC.

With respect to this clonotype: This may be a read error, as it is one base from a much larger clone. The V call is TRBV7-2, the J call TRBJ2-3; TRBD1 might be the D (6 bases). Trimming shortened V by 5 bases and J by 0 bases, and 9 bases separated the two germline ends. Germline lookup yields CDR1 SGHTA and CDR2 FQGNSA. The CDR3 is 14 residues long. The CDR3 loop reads CASSRQASTDTQYF. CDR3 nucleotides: TGTGCCAGCAGCCGACAGGCTAGCACAGATACGCAGTATTTT. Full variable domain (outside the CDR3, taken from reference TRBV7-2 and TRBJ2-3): GAGVSQSPSNKVTEKGKDVELRCDPISGHTALYWYRQSLGQGLEFLIYFQGNSAPDKSGLPSDRFSAERTGGSVSTLTIQRTQQEDSAVYLCASSRQASTDTQYFGPGTRLTVL.

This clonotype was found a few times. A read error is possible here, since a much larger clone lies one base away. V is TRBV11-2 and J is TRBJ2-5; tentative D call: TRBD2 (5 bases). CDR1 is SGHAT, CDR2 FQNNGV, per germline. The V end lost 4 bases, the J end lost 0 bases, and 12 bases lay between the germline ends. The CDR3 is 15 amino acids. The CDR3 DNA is TGTGCCAGCAGCTCACAACGGAGGTACCAAGAGACCCAGTACTTC. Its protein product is CASSSQRRYQETQYF.

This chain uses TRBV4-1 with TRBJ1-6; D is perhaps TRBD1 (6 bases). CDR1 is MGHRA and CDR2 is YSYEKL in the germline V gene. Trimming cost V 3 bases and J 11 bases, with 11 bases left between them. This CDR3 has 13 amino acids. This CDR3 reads CASSQGTPTPLHF. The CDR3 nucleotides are TGCGCCAGCAGCCAGGGGACACCTACACCCCTCCACTTT.

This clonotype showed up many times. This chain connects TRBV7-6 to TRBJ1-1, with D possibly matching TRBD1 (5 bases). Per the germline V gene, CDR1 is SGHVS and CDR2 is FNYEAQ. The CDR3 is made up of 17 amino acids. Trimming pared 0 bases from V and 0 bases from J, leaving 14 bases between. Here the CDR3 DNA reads TGTGCCAGCAGCTTAGCCGTGGGGGATGCAATGAACACTGAAGCTTTCTTT. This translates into CASSLAVGDAMNTEAFF.

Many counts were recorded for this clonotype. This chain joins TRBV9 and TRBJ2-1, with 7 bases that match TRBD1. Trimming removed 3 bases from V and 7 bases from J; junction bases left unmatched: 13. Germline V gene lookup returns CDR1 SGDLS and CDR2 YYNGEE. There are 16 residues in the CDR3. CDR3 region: CASSALTGTAPNEQFF. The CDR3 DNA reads TGTGCCAGCAGCGCCTTAACCGGGACAGCCCCAAATGAGCAGTTCTTC.

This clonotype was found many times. The CDR3 sequence is CASSLDSPYEQYF. The DNA for the CDR3 is TGTGCCAGCAGCCTCGACAGTCCCTACGAGCAGTACTTC. The gene calls are TRBV6-2 or TRBV6-3 and TRBJ2-7; D is perhaps TRBD1 (5 bases). CDR1 is MNHEY, CDR2 SVGEGT, per germline. Trimming shortened V by 6 bases and J by 2 bases, and 11 bases separated the two germline ends. The CDR3 loop spans 13 amino acids.

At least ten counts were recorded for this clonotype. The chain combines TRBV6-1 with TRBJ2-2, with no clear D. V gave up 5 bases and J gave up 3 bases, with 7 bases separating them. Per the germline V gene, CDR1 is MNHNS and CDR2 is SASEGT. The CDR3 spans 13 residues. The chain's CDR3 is CASSQPDTGELFF. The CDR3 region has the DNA TGTGCCAGCAGTCAACCCGACACCGGGGAGCTGTTTTTT.

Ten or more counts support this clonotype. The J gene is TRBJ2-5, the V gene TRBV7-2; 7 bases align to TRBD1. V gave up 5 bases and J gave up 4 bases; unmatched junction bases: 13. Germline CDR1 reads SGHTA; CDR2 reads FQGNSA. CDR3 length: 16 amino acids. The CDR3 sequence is CASSLLGRGRGETQYF. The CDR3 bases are TGTGCCAGCAGCCTCCTGGGAAGGGGGCGAGGAGAGACCCAGTACTTC.

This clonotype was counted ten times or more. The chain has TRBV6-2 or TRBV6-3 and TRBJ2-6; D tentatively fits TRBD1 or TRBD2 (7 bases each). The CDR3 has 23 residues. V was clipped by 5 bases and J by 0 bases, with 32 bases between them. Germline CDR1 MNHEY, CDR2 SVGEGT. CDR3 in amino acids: CASSTQGGFVRDTRFSGANVLTF. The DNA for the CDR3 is TGTGCCAGCAGTACTCAGGGGGGGTTTGTCCGGGACACCAGATTCTCTGGGGCCAACGTCCTGACTTTC.

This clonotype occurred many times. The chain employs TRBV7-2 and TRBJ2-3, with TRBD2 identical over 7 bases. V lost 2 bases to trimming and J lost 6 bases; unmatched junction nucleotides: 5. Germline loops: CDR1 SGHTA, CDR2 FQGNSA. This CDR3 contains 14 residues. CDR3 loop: CASSLIGTTDTQYF. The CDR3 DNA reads TGTGCCAGCAGCTTAATCGGGACTACCGATACGCAGTATTTT.

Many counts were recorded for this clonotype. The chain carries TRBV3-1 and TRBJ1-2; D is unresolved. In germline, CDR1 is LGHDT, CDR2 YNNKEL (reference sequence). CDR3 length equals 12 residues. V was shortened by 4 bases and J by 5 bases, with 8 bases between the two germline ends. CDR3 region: CASSLNEYGYTF. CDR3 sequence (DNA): TGTGCCAGCAGCCTAAATGAGTATGGCTACACCTTC.

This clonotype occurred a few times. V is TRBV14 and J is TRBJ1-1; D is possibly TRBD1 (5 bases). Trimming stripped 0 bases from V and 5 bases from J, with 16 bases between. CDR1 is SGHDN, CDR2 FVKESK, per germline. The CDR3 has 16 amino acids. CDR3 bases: TGTGCCAGCAGCCAAGATCTGAGGGGATCTGATACTGAAGCTTTCTTT. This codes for CASSQDLRGSDTEAFF.

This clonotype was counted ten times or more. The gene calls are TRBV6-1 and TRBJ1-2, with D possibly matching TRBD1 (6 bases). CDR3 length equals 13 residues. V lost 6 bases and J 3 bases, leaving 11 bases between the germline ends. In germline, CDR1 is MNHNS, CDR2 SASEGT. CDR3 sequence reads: CASSPQGDYGYTF. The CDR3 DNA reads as TGTGCCAGCAGCCCACAGGGAGACTATGGCTACACCTTC.

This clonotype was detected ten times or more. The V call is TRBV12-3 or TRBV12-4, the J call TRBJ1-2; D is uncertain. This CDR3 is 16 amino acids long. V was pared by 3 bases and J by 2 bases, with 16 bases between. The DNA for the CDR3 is TGTGCCAGCAGTTTCGGTGTCCCCCTTACAAACTATGGCTACACCTTC. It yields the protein CASSFGVPLTNYGYTF.